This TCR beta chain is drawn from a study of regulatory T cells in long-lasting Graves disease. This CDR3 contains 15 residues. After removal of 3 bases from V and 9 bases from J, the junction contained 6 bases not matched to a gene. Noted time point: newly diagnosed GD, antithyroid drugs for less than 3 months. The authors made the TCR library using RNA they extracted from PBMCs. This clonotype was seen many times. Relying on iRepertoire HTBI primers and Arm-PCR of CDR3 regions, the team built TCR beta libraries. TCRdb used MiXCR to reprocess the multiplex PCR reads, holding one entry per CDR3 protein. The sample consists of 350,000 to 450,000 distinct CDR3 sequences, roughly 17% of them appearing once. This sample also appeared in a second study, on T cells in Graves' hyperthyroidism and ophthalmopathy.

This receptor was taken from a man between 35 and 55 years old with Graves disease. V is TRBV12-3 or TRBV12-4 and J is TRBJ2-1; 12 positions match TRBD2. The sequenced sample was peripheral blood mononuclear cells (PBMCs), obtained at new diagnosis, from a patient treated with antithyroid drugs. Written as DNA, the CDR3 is TGTGCCAGCAGTTTCCTAGCGGGGGGGCTCAGTGAGCAGTTCTTC. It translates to CASSFLAGGLSEQFF.